This T cell receptor (beta chain) was recorded in a study of cytotoxic CD8 clonotypes in ibrutinib-treated CLL (dated by TCRdb to about 2021). About the investigation overall: The cohort had about a dozen relapsed/refractory and more than 14 treatment-naive patients; 17 to 18 were IGHV unmutated. Responses were partial in around 25 patients and complete in 2; after median approximately 67 months follow-up, roughly 14 stayed in remission and roughly twelve progressed. Response samples were taken after a median of 12 months on treatment, ranging from about 6 to 36 months. On average, each sample had approximately 250,000 productive templates and approximately 85,000 productive rearrangements. Of the 90 or so participants in the trial, roughly 26 had longitudinal samples available. Cryopreserved peripheral blood mononuclear cells were obtained prior to treatment, at the time of response, and at either disease progression or sustained remission. Patients were still on ibrutinib when every remission and progressive disease sample was collected.

The investigation overall reported the following: At ibrutinib response clonality went up, during sustained remission it held steady, and at progression it dropped back toward baseline. Public clonotypes were rare and either contracted or stayed stable during treatment, and the rise in clonality at ibrutinib response reflected the expansion of private clonotypes. Sustained-remission and progressing patients did not have matched sampling times, and lymph node repertoires were not examined. Baseline clonality exceeded that of age-matched healthy donors and correlated strongly with circulating CD8+ T-cell counts.

Per the germline V gene, SGHRS is the CDR1 and YFSETQ is the CDR2. V loses 3 bases of germline sequence and J loses 2 bases, and the interval between the two ends is 15 bases. The CDR3 spans 15 residues, from the cysteine through the phenylalanine. Only the CDR3 DNA is retained, 45 bases long and in frame from the first base. This specimen's time point label, per the study, means: 20 to 25 months on ibrutinib. Approximately 2 micrograms of genomic DNA were extracted from cryopreserved PBMCs for TCR beta library preparation. High-throughput TCR beta sequencing was performed on longitudinal blood samples from CLL patients receiving ibrutinib monotherapy. Patients were enrolled in a phase 2 open-label single-center ibrutinib monotherapy trial. A word on this clone: Its binding antigen is unknown. Base-call qualities are not available, and no considerably larger clone is one nucleotide away.

A MiSeq instrument was used for deep resolution sequencing, which targeted depths ranging from 1 in 1 million up to 1 in 200,000 T cells, with coverage averaging 10x for each clonotype. TCR beta libraries were generated with the immunoSEQ hsTCRB Kit. On the study's bioinformatics: Data were analyzed with ImmunoSEQ Data Assistant and ImmunoSEQ Analyzer, with V, D and J genes assigned per IMGT definitions. Clonality was computed as one minus normalized Shannon entropy of productive rearrangement frequencies, ranging from 0 to 1. Only overrepresented clonotypes making up at least 0.05% of the repertoire of each patient were included in the public clonotype analysis. Repertoires from 10 to 15 age-matched healthy donors in immuneACCESS were used as clonality controls. As stored in TCRdb, this immuneACCESS dataset retains in-frame rearrangements with V and J assigned. A fraction of the clones does not appear; measured against another copy, unresolved V genes explain less than half of the discrepancy, and the remainder lacks a known reason. That table furnishes V, J and clone size, whereas the DNA furnished D and trimming. The sample yields some 120,000 clones; roughly 80% were counted once. The ten largest clones add up to 2.5% to 3.5% of the sample.

This receptor was obtained from a human donor with chronic lymphocytic leukemia. Sequenced here: PBMCs, sampled after 24 months of ibrutinib treatment. Recombination linked TRBV5-1 to TRBJ2-7; tentative D gene TRBD1, with 5 bases matching. The CDR3 region has the sequence CASSSPGITAYEQYF. The bases read TGCGCCAGCAGCTCCCCAGGGATTACGGCCTACGAGCAGTACTTC.